This T cell receptor (beta chain) was obtained from a study of cytomegalovirus exposure and HLA in healthy donors. Vbeta (60) and Jbeta (13) primers were used in the PCR. Only in-frame clones appear in the TCRdb table, and some are missing; sequencing was by immunoSEQ multiplex PCR. The table records around 150,000 clones, approximately 85% of them present only once. For this clone: Its antigen is still unknown.

General study findings and limits: Rarity held for most TCR sequences, but there were some public TCRs that occurred in many donors. Certain sequence variants were highly shared and formed a cluster, and this cluster was likely a sequencing artifact. In an earlier analysis, in around 590 donors, most V segments appeared productive either ~87% or ~30% of the time. Cytomegalovirus association was listed for approximately 160 TCR beta chains.

The germline CDR1 and CDR2 sequences are MDHEN and SYDVKM. V lost 8 bases, J lost 2 bases, and 10 bases lay in between. The CDR3 totals 12 residues. V usage is TRBV28 and J usage is TRBJ2-7; tentative D call: TRBD2 (6 bases). The sequencing sample was made of PBMCs. The clonotype originates from a man between 45 and 60 years old in good health and CMV-seropositive. Written as DNA, the CDR3 is TGTGCCAGCTCCTCGGGGGCCTACGAGCAGTACTTC. This gives the protein CASSSGAYEQYF. The full variable domain, rest sourced from reference TRBV28 and TRBJ2-7, is DVKVTQSSRYLVKRTGEKVFLECVQDMDHENMFWYRQDPGLGLRLIYFSYDVKMKEKGDIPEGYSVSREKKERFSLILESASTNQTSMYLCASSSGAYEQYFGPGTRLTVT.